The 32 T cell receptor beta chains in this list originate from one sample, sequenced in a study of blood T cell repertoires in COVID-19. Data came from immunoSEQ multiplex PCR; TCRdb stores just in-frame clones and leaves some out. The table shows some 200,000 clones, with around four fifths occurring only once. Sequencing was carried out using peripheral blood. The source is a human donor with acute or convalescent COVID-19. The donor label of this sample is uncertain.

This clone was counted between two and nine times. The chain has TRBV30 and TRBJ1-6; TRBD1 is a possible D gene (5 bases). V was shortened by 1 base and J by 5 bases, with 9 bases between the two germline ends. Looked up from germline, CDR1 is GTSNPN and CDR2 is SVGIG (reference sequence). This CDR3 has 14 amino acids. The CDR3 DNA follows: TGTGCCTGGAGTGCCGGGGGTAATAATTCACCCCTCCACTTT. It specifies CAWSAGGNNSPLHF.

The gene calls are TRBV4-2 and TRBJ1-3; perhaps TRBD1 as D (6 bases). Trimming removed 0 bases from V and 4 bases from J, with 10 bases in between. The V gene's germline CDR1 is LGHNA and CDR2 YNFKEQ. CDR3 length: 15 residues. The CDR3 DNA follows: TGTGCCAGCAGCCAAGATAGGGGGAACGGAAACACCATATATTTT. It is translated as CASSQDRGNGNTIYF.

The V and J genes are TRBV7-2 and TRBJ1-6; D is unclear. V lost 0 bases to trimming and J lost 7 bases, with 13 bases between them. This CDR3 is built from 16 residues. Germline CDR1 reads SGHTA; CDR2 reads FQGNSA. CDR3 protein: CASSLARTVSNSPLHF. The CDR3 coding sequence is TGTGCCAGCAGCTTAGCGAGAACAGTATCGAATTCACCCCTCCACTTT.

This chain uses TRBV3-1 (or the pseudogene TRBV3-2) with TRBJ2-7; 7 positions match TRBD2. V trimming: 0 bases; J trimming: 2 bases; junction bases outside the gene matches: 4. CDR1 and CDR2 (germline): LGHDT, YNNKEL (reference sequence). The CDR3 sequence is 15 residues long. The CDR3 here is CASSQDLSGAYEQYF. The CDR3 DNA follows: TGTGCCAGCAGCCAAGATCTCAGCGGGGCCTACGAGCAGTACTTC.

The V call is TRBV12-5, the J call TRBJ2-7, with TRBD1 as a possible D gene (5 bases). The germline gives CDR1 LGHNT, CDR2 FRNRAP. This CDR3 comprises 17 residues. The V gene lost 3 bases and the J gene lost 0 bases, with 18 bases spanning the gap. DNA for the CDR3: TGTGCTAGTGGTTTTGGATCAGTGTGGCAGGGCTCCTACGAGCAGTACTTC. Encoded protein: CASGFGSVWQGSYEQYF.

The chain carries TRBV28 and TRBJ1-4; D is uncertain. Germline CDR1 reads MDHEN; CDR2 reads SYDVKM. The CDR3 runs 15 residues. V gave up 2 bases and J gave up 5 bases, with 12 bases separating them. CDR3 sequence (DNA): TGTGCCAGCAGTTTAGGAGGCAGAACAAATGAAAAACTGTTTTTT. This encodes CASSLGGRTNEKLFF.

The chain joins TRBV5-1 to TRBJ1-3; D perhaps matches TRBD1 (5 bases). Germline V lookup: CDR1 SGHRS, CDR2 YFSETQ. V was cut by 8 bases and J by 1 base, with 7 bases left in between. This CDR3 is built from 12 residues. CDR3 sequence reads: CASRGSGNTIYF. Here the CDR3 DNA reads TGCGCCAGTCGGGGGTCTGGAAACACCATATATTTT. Full variable domain (missing parts from reference TRBV5-1 and TRBJ1-3): KAGVTQTPRYLIKTRGQQVTLSCSPISGHRSVSWYQQTPGQGLQFLFEYFSETQRNKGNFPGRFSGRQFSNSRSEMNVSTLELGDSALYLCASRGSGNTIYFGEGSWLTVV.

The CDR3 reads CSALGTGELFF. The CDR3 bases are TGCAGTGCCCTCGGTACCGGGGAGCTGTTTTTT. The chain links TRBV20-1 to TRBJ2-2; unclear D gene. From germline, CDR1 is DFQATT and CDR2 SNEGSKA (reference sequence). V lost 6 bases and J 5 bases, leaving 7 bases between the germline ends. The CDR3 consists of 11 residues.

The chain carries TRBV3-1 (or the pseudogene TRBV3-2) and TRBJ1-3; perhaps TRBD1 as D (5 bases). Germline assignment: CDR1 LGHDT and CDR2 YNNKEL (reference sequence). The V gene lost 0 bases and the J gene lost 1 base, with 13 bases spanning the gap. There are 17 residues in the CDR3. Here the CDR3 DNA reads TGTGCCAGCAGCCAAGATTGGGGGGGAGTATCTGGAAACACCATATATTTT. Protein product: CASSQDWGGVSGNTIYF.

V and J are TRBV4-1 and TRBJ2-4; perhaps TRBD2 as D (5 bases). Trimming shortened V by 0 bases and J by 0 bases, and 12 bases separated the two germline ends. CDR3 length: 17 residues. Germline CDR1 and CDR2: MGHRA and YSYEKL. CDR3 sequence reads: CASSQEATRTAKNIQYF. CDR3 nucleotides: TGCGCCAGCAGCCAAGAGGCCACTAGAACAGCCAAAAACATTCAGTACTTC.

This chain connects TRBV20-1 to TRBJ1-5; TRBD1 matches at 9 bases. There are 13 residues in the CDR3. The germline CDR1 and CDR2 sequences are DFQATT and SNEGSKA (reference sequence). The V and J ends lost 3 bases and 7 bases, in that order; junction bases with no gene match: 4. CDR3 bases: TGCAGTGCTAGTGGGACAGGGCAACAGCCCCAGCATTTT. Its translation: CSASGTGQQPQHF.

This clone was picked up one time. J is TRBJ1-4 and V is TRBV7-9; no firm D call. Germline CDR1 reads SEHNR; CDR2 reads FQNEAQ (reference sequence). CDR3 length equals 13 residues. V was trimmed by 5 bases and J by 8 bases, leaving 12 bases between them. DNA of the CDR3: TGTGCCAGCAGCCGGGAGCCCAGCGAAAAACTGTTTTTT. This encodes CASSREPSEKLFF.

A word on this clone: This specimen includes other DNA sequences encoding the same CDR3. J is TRBJ2-1 and V is TRBV7-6; 9 positions agree with TRBD2. Unmatched junction bases numbered 5, after V lost 1 base and J lost 7 bases. The CDR3 loop spans 15 amino acids. In germline, CDR1 is SGHVS, CDR2 FNYEAQ. Here the CDR3 reads CASSLVAGVGNEQFF. CDR3 in DNA: TGTGCCAGCAGCTTAGTAGCGGGAGTAGGAAATGAGCAGTTCTTC. Filled out from reference TRBV7-6 and TRBJ2-1, the complete variable domain reads GAGVSQSPRYKVTKRGQDVALRCDPISGHVSLYWYRQALGQGPEFLTYFNYEAQQDKSGLPNDRFSAERPEGSISTLTIQRTEQRDSAMYRCASSLVAGVGNEQFFGPGTRLTVL.

Of note for this clone: The DNA is left out, because the CDR3 cannot be placed on it with certainty; the CDR3 is given as TCRdb lists it. The chain is built from TRBV30 and TRBJ2-7; the table's TRBD2 call for D was not verified on the DNA. Germline CDR1 GTSNPN, CDR2 SVGIG (reference sequence). The CDR3 adds up to 13 amino acids, both ends counted. CDR3 loop: CAWAPGNGYTAYF.

The CDR3 DNA sequence: TGTGCCAGCAGCTTAGATAGCGGAGTCTCAAGGCAGCCCCAGCATTTT. Translation: CASSLDSGVSRQPQHF. J is TRBJ1-5 and V is TRBV11-2; D remains unclear. CDR3 size: 16 residues. The ends were cut back, 0 bases at V and 7 bases at J, with 16 bases in the middle. Germline loops: CDR1 SGHAT, CDR2 FQNNGV. Supplemented by reference TRBV11-2 and TRBJ1-5, the full variable domain reads EAGVAQSPRYKIIEKRQSVAFWCNPISGHATLYWYQQILGQGPKLLIQFQNNGVVDDSQLPKDRFSAERLKGVDSTLKIQPAKLEDSAVYLCASSLDSGVSRQPQHFGDGTRLSIL.

This clone was counted only a few times. The gene calls are TRBV6-2 or TRBV6-3 and TRBJ2-6; D is uncertain. The CDR3 runs to 17 residues. V gave up 0 bases and J gave up 0 bases, with 9 bases separating them. Germline V gives CDR1 MNHEY, CDR2 SVGEGT. The DNA of the CDR3 is TGTGCCAGCAGTTACTCCCCGAGGAACTCTGGGGCCAACGTCCTGACTTTC. This codes for CASSYSPRNSGANVLTF.

As concerns this clone: Distinct nucleotide sequences in the sample also encode this CDR3. The chain combines TRBV29-1 with TRBJ1-1; D is perhaps TRBD1 (5 bases). Trimming shortened V by 6 bases and J by 6 bases, and 14 bases separated the two germline ends. Per the germline V gene, CDR1 is SQVTM and CDR2 is ANQGSEA. The CDR3 loop spans 12 amino acids. The CDR3 nucleotides read TGCAGCGTCGCAACAGGCGGAGCTGAAGCTTTCTTT. The encoded protein is CSVATGGAEAFF.

The chain is built from TRBV9 and TRBJ2-6; 7 nucleotides match TRBD1. The CDR3 runs to 18 residues. Germline CDR1 reads SGDLS; CDR2 reads YYNGEE. V lost 4 bases to trimming and J lost 0 bases; unmatched junction nucleotides: 10. CDR3 nucleotides: TGTGCCAGCAGCAGGGCCGGGACAGTCCCCTCTGGGGCCAACGTCCTGACTTTC. Translated, it gives CASSRAGTVPSGANVLTF.

V and J are TRBV16 and TRBJ2-7; 8 nucleotides align to TRBD1. Germline V lookup: CDR1 KGHSY, CDR2 FQNENV. J lost 2 bases, V lost 4 bases, and 10 bases had no gene match. The CDR3 is 16 residues long. The CDR3, as DNA: TGTGCCAGCAGCCCTTCCTGGGGACAGGCTGCCTACGAGCAGTACTTC. Amino acids: CASSPSWGQAAYEQYF.

As DNA, the CDR3 is TGTGCCAGCAGTTACAGGTCTAGCGGGACGAGGGGGGATACGCAGTATTTT. Protein: CASSYRSSGTRGDTQYF. The chain has TRBV6-2 or TRBV6-3 and TRBJ2-3; TRBD2 agrees at 9 bases. Germline lookup yields CDR1 MNHEY and CDR2 SVGEGT. The trim removed 2 bases at V and 6 bases at J, leaving 12 bases unmatched. CDR3 length: 17 amino acids.

V usage is TRBV30 and J usage is TRBJ1-5; no reliable D call. V was shortened by 4 bases and J by 3 bases, with 13 bases between the two germline ends. Germline CDR1 is GTSNPN and CDR2 is SVGIG (reference sequence). The CDR3 sequence is 14 residues long. The CDR3 reads CAWTSKQVNQPQHF. The DNA for the CDR3 is TGTGCCTGGACCTCGAAGCAGGTCAATCAGCCCCAGCATTTT.

V usage is TRBV7-9 and J usage is TRBJ2-7; D possibly corresponds to TRBD1 (5 bases). V lost 5 bases and J lost 2, with 19 bases in between. The CDR3 runs to 16 residues. Germline lookup yields CDR1 SEHNR and CDR2 FQNEAQ (reference sequence). CDR3 sequence reads: CASSPTWGALTYEQYF. The CDR3 bases are TGTGCCAGCAGCCCGACCTGGGGCGCACTCACCTACGAGCAGTACTTC.

This clone was picked up a small number of times. The V and J genes are TRBV30 and TRBJ2-7; the D gene is possibly TRBD2 (6 bases). CDR3 length: 13 residues. V lost 2 bases and J 5 bases, leaving 13 bases between the germline ends. Germline values: CDR1 GTSNPN, CDR2 SVGIG (reference sequence). The CDR3 reads CAWSPGEKNEQYF. The CDR3 coding sequence is TGTGCCTGGAGTCCGGGAGAGAAAAACGAGCAGTACTTC.

V usage is TRBV6-5 and J usage is TRBJ2-1, with 9 positions matching TRBD2. Germline V gene lookup returns CDR1 MNHEY and CDR2 SVGAGI. After removal of 4 bases from V and 10 bases from J, the junction contained 5 bases not matched to a gene. The length of the CDR3 is 13 residues. CDR3 sequence: CASSSLAGIEQFF. CDR3 DNA sequence: TGTGCCAGCAGTTCCCTAGCGGGAATAGAGCAGTTCTTC.

This clone turned up a few times. This chain links TRBV19 with TRBJ2-2; D is unresolved. Germline V gene lookup returns CDR1 LNHDA and CDR2 SQIVND (reference sequence). V was trimmed by 7 bases and J by 5 bases, leaving 14 bases between them. The CDR3 is 14 residues long. CDR3 DNA sequence: TGTGCCAGTAAACCTCAAAGCGAGACCGGGGAGCTGTTTTTT. Translating it yields CASKPQSETGELFF. The full variable domain, in which reference TRBV19 and TRBJ2-2 provide the parts outside the CDR3, is DGGITQSPKYLFRKEGQNVTLSCEQNLNHDAMYWYRQDPGQGLRLIYYSQIVNDFQKGDIAEGYSVSREKKESFPLTVTSAQKNPTAFYLCASKPQSETGELFFGEGSRLTVL.

The chain links TRBV6-5 to TRBJ1-2, with 10 bases aligning to TRBD1. V lost 7 bases to trimming and J lost 2 bases; unmatched junction nucleotides: 4. Germline V gene lookup returns CDR1 MNHEY and CDR2 SVGAGI. The CDR3 is 14 amino acids. The CDR3 DNA follows: TGTGCCAGCATACCGACAGGGGGCAACTATGGCTACACCTTC. Amino acid sequence: CASIPTGGNYGYTF.

The chain has TRBV6-6 and TRBJ2-1, with TRBD2 identical over 10 bases. The germline V gene encodes CDR1 MNHNY and CDR2 SVGAGI (reference sequence). After removal of 7 bases from V and 3 bases from J, the junction contained 6 bases not matched to a gene. CDR3 size: 15 residues. The CDR3 sequence is CASKEREGGYNEQFF. The CDR3 nucleotides read TGTGCCAGCAAAGAGCGGGAGGGCGGCTACAATGAGCAGTTCTTC.

V gene TRBV29-1 combines with J gene TRBJ2-3, with 8 bases lining up with TRBD1. CDR1 is SQVTM and CDR2 is ANQGSEA in the germline V gene. The CDR3 length is 14 residues. V trimming: 7 bases; J trimming: 3 bases; junction bases outside the gene matches: 9. Here the CDR3 reads CSGRTGGGTDTQYF. DNA of the CDR3: TGCAGCGGACGAACAGGGGGAGGAACAGATACGCAGTATTTT.

The chain links TRBV11-3 to TRBJ1-5, with a tentative D call TRBD1 (5 bases). Per germline, CDR1 SGHNT and CDR2 YENEEA. V was shortened by 0 bases and J by 1 base, with 13 bases between the two germline ends. The length of the CDR3 is 17 residues. Written as DNA, the CDR3 is TGTGCCAGCAGCTTAGAGCGGGGGAGGGTAAGCAATCAGCCCCAGCATTTT. Amino acids: CASSLERGRVSNQPQHF.

The rearrangement uses TRBV24-1 and TRBJ2-5; unclear D gene. The length of the CDR3 is 13 residues. Germline V gene sequence: CDR1 KGHDR, CDR2 SFDVKD. Trimming took 1 base from V and 2 from J, leaving 4 bases between them. The CDR3 sequence: CATSDFGQETQYF. The DNA of the CDR3 is TGTGCCACCAGTGATTTCGGGCAAGAGACCCAGTACTTC.

The rearrangement links TRBV28 to TRBJ2-7; TRBD2 matches 9 bases. Per the germline V gene, CDR1 is MDHEN and CDR2 is SYDVKM. The CDR3 loop spans 15 amino acids. V was pared by 6 bases and J by 2 bases, with 8 bases of the junction left unmatched. CDR3 region: CASSPGGTSPYEQYF. The CDR3 DNA reads as TGTGCCAGCAGCCCAGGTGGGACTAGCCCCTACGAGCAGTACTTC.

In this sample, this clone turned up a few times. This chain connects TRBV19 to TRBJ1-1, with D tentatively TRBD1 (5 bases). This CDR3 region has 14 residues. V was pared by 10 bases and J by 0 bases, with 15 bases between. Per germline, CDR1 LNHDA and CDR2 SQIVND (reference sequence). The CDR3 sequence is CATGAGFMNTEAFF. In DNA form, the CDR3 reads TGTGCCACGGGAGCAGGGTTTATGAACACTGAAGCTTTCTTT. Full variable domain (rest looked up from reference TRBV19 and TRBJ1-1): DGGITQSPKYLFRKEGQNVTLSCEQNLNHDAMYWYRQDPGQGLRLIYYSQIVNDFQKGDIAEGYSVSREKKESFPLTVTSAQKNPTAFYLCATGAGFMNTEAFFGQGTRLTVV.